The 9 T cell receptor beta chains presented below share a single source sample, sequenced in a study of cytomegalovirus exposure and HLA in healthy donors. Use of 60 Vbeta and 13 Jbeta primers characterized the PCR. Profiling relied on immunoSEQ multiplex PCR, and the TCRdb table lists in-frame clones only, not all of them. The table includes approximately 130,000 clones, just over 70% detected once. The sequenced material came from PBMCs. Receptor source: a woman aged 60 to 75 in good health and CMV-seropositive.

CDR3 sequence (DNA): TGTGCCAGCAGTCGCGGGCCGCCTAGCACAGATACGCAGTATTTT. It specifies CASSRGPPSTDTQYF. The chain links TRBV6-1 to TRBJ2-3, with TRBD2 as a possible D gene (5 bases). The CDR3 loop spans 15 amino acids. CDR1 MNHNS and CDR2 SASEGT come from the germline V gene. Trimming pared 5 bases from V and 0 bases from J, leaving 12 bases between.

Worth noting for this clone: The identical CDR3 is also encoded by other nucleotide sequences in the sample. The CDR3 sequence: CASRRGGEAGPQPQHF. CDR3 nucleotides: TGTGCCAGCAGAAGGGGGGGGGAGGCAGGGCCTCAGCCCCAGCATTTT. The chain carries TRBV6-6 and TRBJ1-5, with D perhaps matching TRBD1 (6 bases). CDR3 length: 16 residues. Trimming cost V 6 bases and J 6 bases, with 21 bases left between them. CDR1 is MNHNY, CDR2 SVGAGI, per germline (reference sequence).

This chain uses TRBV11-1 with TRBJ1-5, with unresolved D. Germline-derived CDR1 and CDR2 are SGHAT and FQDESV (reference sequence). The CDR3 length is 13 residues. Trimming took 3 bases from V and 3 from J, leaving 6 bases between them. This CDR3 is CASSFNINQPQHF. As DNA, the CDR3 is TGTGCCAGCAGCTTCAACATCAATCAGCCCCAGCATTTT.

V usage is TRBV18 and J usage is TRBJ1-3, with TRBD1 as a possible D gene (5 bases). Germline lookup yields CDR1 KGHSH and CDR2 LQKENI. Trimming pared 3 bases from V and 2 bases from J, leaving 14 bases between. This CDR3 region has 16 residues. CDR3 coding DNA: TGTGCCAGCTCACCCCAGGGATCCGGCACTGGAAACACCATATATTTT. This gives the protein CASSPQGSGTGNTIYF.

V is TRBV11-2 and J is TRBJ1-1; 8 nucleotides match TRBD1. V trimming: 2 bases; J trimming: 2 bases; junction bases outside the gene matches: 7. Germline-derived CDR1 and CDR2 are SGHAT and FQNNGV. The CDR3 runs 16 residues. CDR3: CASSLKTGGGNTEAFF. In DNA, the CDR3 is TGTGCCAGCAGCTTAAAAACAGGGGGTGGAAACACTGAAGCTTTCTTT.

Only one count was recorded for this clone. The chain couples TRBV5-5 to TRBJ2-1; possible D gene TRBD2, 6 bases. The V end lost 4 bases, the J end lost 9 bases, and 17 bases lay between the germline ends. Germline V gene data show CDR1 as SGHKS and CDR2 as YYEKEE (reference sequence). This CDR3 spans 14 amino acids. Here the CDR3 reads CASSPFGGEVEQFF. Written as DNA, the CDR3 is TGTGCCAGCAGCCCGTTCGGGGGAGAGGTTGAGCAGTTCTTC.

The chain joins TRBV10-3 to TRBJ1-2, with 7 bases lining up with TRBD1. CDR1 and CDR2 from the germline V gene are ENHRY and SYGVKD. The CDR3 extends over 13 amino acids. With 4 bases clipped from V and 5 bases from J, the junction kept 4 bases outside the gene matches. The CDR3 loop reads CAISVDREYGYTF. CDR3 in DNA: TGTGCCATCAGTGTAGACAGGGAATATGGCTACACCTTC.

This clone has a handful of counts. This chain links TRBV5-1 with TRBJ1-1, with a tentative D call TRBD1 (6 bases). Germline V gene lookup returns CDR1 SGHRS and CDR2 YFSETQ. This CDR3 has 12 amino acids. V lost 4 bases and J lost 5, with 9 bases in between. In DNA, the CDR3 is TGCGCCAGCAGCCCAGGGGAAACTGAAGCTTTCTTT. This encodes CASSPGETEAFF.

The rearrangement uses TRBV5-1 and TRBJ1-3; D gene ambiguous. The V end lost 0 bases, the J end lost 6 bases, and 10 bases lay between the germline ends. The germline V gene has CDR1 SGHRS and CDR2 YFSETQ. CDR3 size: 14 residues. CDR3 DNA sequence: TGCGCCAGCAGCTTGGGGTACAGAGAAAACACCATATATTTT. Residues: CASSLGYRENTIYF.